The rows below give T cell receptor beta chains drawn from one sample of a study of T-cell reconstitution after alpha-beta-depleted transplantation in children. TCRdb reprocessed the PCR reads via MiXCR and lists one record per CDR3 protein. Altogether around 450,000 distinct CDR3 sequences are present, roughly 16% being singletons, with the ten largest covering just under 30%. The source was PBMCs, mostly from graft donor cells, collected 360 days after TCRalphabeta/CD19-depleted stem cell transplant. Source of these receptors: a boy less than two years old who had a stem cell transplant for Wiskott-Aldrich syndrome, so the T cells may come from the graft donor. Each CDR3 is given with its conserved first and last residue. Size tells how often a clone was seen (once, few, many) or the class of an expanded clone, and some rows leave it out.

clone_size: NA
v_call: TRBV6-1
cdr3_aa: CASSPSGPYGYTF

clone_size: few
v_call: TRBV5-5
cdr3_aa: CASSFGLAGGITDTQYF

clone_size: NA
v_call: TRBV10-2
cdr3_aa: CASSESFSGPLKTQYF

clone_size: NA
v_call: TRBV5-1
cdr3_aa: CASSFAPGIANYGYTF

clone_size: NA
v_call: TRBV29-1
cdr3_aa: CSAAGQLNTGELFF

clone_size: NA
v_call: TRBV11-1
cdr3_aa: CASSFSQLTAGFQETQYF

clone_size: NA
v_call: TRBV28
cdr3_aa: CASSLFMGTGGSTQYF

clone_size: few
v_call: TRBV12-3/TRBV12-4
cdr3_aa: CASSSDRRIYGYTF

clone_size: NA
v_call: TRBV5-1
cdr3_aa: CASSLYSNEQFF

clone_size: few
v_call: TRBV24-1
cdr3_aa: CATSDLDFHEQFF

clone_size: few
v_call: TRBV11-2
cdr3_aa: CASSTLTGKNEKLFF

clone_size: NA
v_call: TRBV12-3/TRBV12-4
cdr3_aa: CASSRDRRTGELFF

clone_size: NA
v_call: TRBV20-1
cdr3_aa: CSAFSGGIYEQYF

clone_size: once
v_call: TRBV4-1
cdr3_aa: CASSLTLAGAYNEQFF

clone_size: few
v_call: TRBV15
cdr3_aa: CATSRDSRTSGRPYEQYF

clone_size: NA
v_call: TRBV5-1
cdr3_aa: CASSIRGGNEQFF

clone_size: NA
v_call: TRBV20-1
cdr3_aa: CSARPSGGGETQYF

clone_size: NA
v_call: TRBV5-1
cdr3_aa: CASSLAGLTTDTQYF

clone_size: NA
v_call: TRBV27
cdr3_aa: CASSSELAKNIQYF

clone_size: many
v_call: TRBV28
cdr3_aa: CASRGGGPISYNEQFF

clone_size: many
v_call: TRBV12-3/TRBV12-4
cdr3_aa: CASSLGDRGYNEQFF

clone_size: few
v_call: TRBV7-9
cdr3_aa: CASSLGADYTGELFF

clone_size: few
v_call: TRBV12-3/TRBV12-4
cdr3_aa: CASSFRTSTNEQFF

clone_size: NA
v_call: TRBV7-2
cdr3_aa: CASSLVGGPNYGYTF